Below, 21 T cell receptor beta chains from the same sample are listed, as sequenced in a study of monozygotic twins with inflammatory bowel disease (dated by TCRdb to about 2019). Library preparation was by 5' RACE. TCRdb records Illumina HiSeq 2500 as the sequencer. TCRdb reprocessed the reads and lists each CDR3 protein sequence as a single entry, with no DNA. This sample's table lists approximately 420,000 distinct CDR3 sequences. 2% to 3% of the sample goes to the ten largest clones. Sequenced: blood. The receptors were gathered from a human donor with ulcerative colitis or Crohn's disease, or a healthy co-twin of an affected twin (not recorded which).

CDR3 region: CASTLAGVPHYEQYF. The chain employs TRBV7-9 and TRBJ2-7; TCRdb's D call of TRBD2 is untestable without DNA. Germline CDR1 SEHNR, CDR2 FQNEAQ (reference sequence). CDR3 length equals 15 residues.

The genes are TRBV25-1 and TRBJ1-3; TCRdb proposes TRBD1, but this gene call is untestable without DNA. Germline V gene data show CDR1 as MGHDK and CDR2 as SYGVNS. The CDR3 runs 16 residues. CDR3 region: CASSEPGRQGGNTIYF.

V is TRBV10-3 and J is TRBJ1-1; TCRdb indicates TRBD1, and absent DNA this call remains unverified. Per the germline V gene, CDR1 is ENHRY and CDR2 is SYGVKD. The CDR3 length is 16 residues. The CDR3 sequence: CAISEYGTIMNTEAFF.

This chain links TRBV18 with TRBJ2-3. Germline values: CDR1 KGHSH, CDR2 LQKENI. The CDR3 totals 13 residues. CDR3 residues: CASSPRSADTQYF.

The rearrangement uses TRBV15 and TRBJ2-5. Germline CDR1 LNHNV, CDR2 YYDKDF (reference sequence). CDR3 length: 11 residues. CDR3 amino acids: CATSRDGSQYF.

V gene TRBV2 combines with J gene TRBJ1-4; TCRdb selects TRBD1, and the lack of DNA leaves this call unchecked. The V gene's germline CDR1 is SNHLY and CDR2 FYNNEI. This CDR3 has 14 residues. This chain's CDR3 is CASRLTGGKEKLFF.

The chain has TRBV27 and TRBJ2-7; TCRdb selects TRBD1, and the lack of DNA leaves this call unchecked. The CDR3 is 14 amino acids. Germline values: CDR1 MNHEY, CDR2 SMNVEV (reference sequence). CDR3 sequence: CASSLSGQYYEQYF.

V is TRBV6-1 and J is TRBJ2-2; TCRdb's D call, TRBD2, is unchecked because there is no DNA. There are 16 residues in the CDR3. In germline, CDR1 is MNHNS, CDR2 SASEGT. CDR3 amino acids: CASSPLAGGPTGELFF.

The V gene is TRBV7-2, the J gene TRBJ2-3; lacking DNA, the TRBD1 call made by TCRdb goes unchecked. CDR1 is SGHTA and CDR2 is FQGNSA in the germline V gene. This CDR3 has 15 amino acids. CDR3 loop: CASSLAAQATDTQYF.

The chain recombines TRBV5-1 with TRBJ2-7; the TRBD1 assignment by TCRdb is unverifiable without DNA. The germline gives CDR1 SGHRS, CDR2 YFSETQ. The CDR3 loop spans 16 amino acids. The CDR3 protein is CASSPTGGGPTYEQYF.

The chain uses TRBV5-1 and TRBJ2-4; TCRdb lists TRBD1, though no DNA is available to test this call. The CDR3 is made up of 15 amino acids. Germline CDR1 and CDR2: SGHRS and YFSETQ. The CDR3 reads CASSLEGGRGNIQYF.

The chain carries TRBV18 and TRBJ2-1. The CDR3 length is 13 residues. CDR1 KGHSH and CDR2 LQKENI come from the germline V gene. This chain's CDR3 is CASSPSGNNEQFF.

The chain joins TRBV6-5 to TRBJ1-5; as DNA is missing, the TRBD1 call by TCRdb cannot be tested. There are 16 residues in the CDR3. Germline values: CDR1 MNHEY, CDR2 SVGAGI. The CDR3 loop is CASSYGGQGIRQPQHF.

The chain combines TRBV2 with TRBJ1-1. The CDR3 is 13 amino acids. Germline V lookup: CDR1 SNHLY, CDR2 FYNNEI. The chain's CDR3 is CASRPRVTTLAFF.

V usage is TRBV6-2 or TRBV6-3 and J usage is TRBJ2-7; TCRdb's D call, TRBD1, is unchecked because there is no DNA. CDR1 MNHEY and CDR2 SVGEGT come from the germline V gene. The CDR3 contains 16 residues. The CDR3: CASSLSGTHISYEQYF.

This chain uses TRBV4-3 with TRBJ2-7; TCRdb reports TRBD1, a call that lacks DNA to check it against. CDR1 and CDR2 (germline): LGHNA, YSLEER. This CDR3 region has 19 residues. CDR3 loop: CASSQVPGGNFVVWYEQYF.

The genes are TRBV7-2 and TRBJ2-1; the TCRdb call, TRBD1, lacks DNA for checking. Germline V gene sequence: CDR1 SGHTA, CDR2 FQGNSA. This CDR3 region has 14 residues. CDR3 residues: CASTSAGAYNEQFF.

The gene calls are TRBV6-1 and TRBJ1-1; as DNA is missing, the TRBD1 call by TCRdb cannot be tested. CDR3 length: 16 amino acids. Germline V gene data show CDR1 as MNHNS and CDR2 as SASEGT. CDR3 in amino acids: CASSLNLRDRGAEAFF.

The rearrangement joins TRBV5-1 to TRBJ1-1; the TCRdb call, TRBD1, lacks DNA for checking. The length of the CDR3 is 15 residues. The V gene's germline CDR1 is SGHRS and CDR2 YFSETQ. The CDR3 reads CASSQNRGLNTEAFF.

This chain connects TRBV20-1 to TRBJ2-4. The length of the CDR3 is 14 residues. Germline V CDR1 and CDR2: DFQATT, SNEGSKA (reference sequence). The CDR3 spells CSARMAGGKNIQYF.

The chain couples TRBV20-1 to TRBJ2-1; checking the TCRdb D call of TRBD2 is not possible without DNA. The CDR3 loop spans 14 amino acids. Looked up from germline, CDR1 is DFQATT and CDR2 is SNEGSKA (reference sequence). The CDR3 loop reads CSALSGSMNNEQFF.